Following are 28 T cell receptor beta chains from one sample sequenced in a study of T-cell reconstitution after alpha-beta-depleted transplantation in children. For TCRbeta, the library was prepared with unique molecular identifiers. MiXCR, applied by TCRdb to the PCR reads, yields one record per CDR3 protein. The table shows some 220,000 distinct CDR3 sequences, with 8% to 9.5% occurring only once. This specimen consisted of PBMCs from the stem cell graft donor, obtained from the stem cell graft. These receptors were taken from a human donor who donated a stem cell graft to a child with acute lymphoblastic leukemia.

There are a few counts of this clonotype. The chain carries TRBV4-1 and TRBJ2-2; TRBD1 aligns across 7 bases. CDR3 length: 15 amino acids. In germline, CDR1 is MGHRA, CDR2 YSYEKL. Trimming removed 2 bases from V and 1 base from J; junction bases left unmatched: 1. CDR3 sequence (DNA): TGCGCCAGCAGCCAAAGACAGGGGAACACCGGGGAGCTGTTTTTT. It translates to CASSQRQGNTGELFF.

V is TRBV3-1 and J is TRBJ1-6, with D maybe TRBD1 (5 bases). The V end lost 4 bases, the J end lost 8 bases, and 12 bases lay between the germline ends. Germline loops: CDR1 LGHDT, CDR2 YNNKEL (reference sequence). CDR3 size: 14 residues. CDR3 bases: TGTGCCAGCAGCCTTAAGGGACTTTATTCACCCCTCCACTTT. This codes for CASSLKGLYSPLHF.

The CDR3 DNA is TGTGCCAGTGGAAAGATGCAGTACTTC. This sequence encodes CASGKMQYF. The chain carries TRBV11-2 and TRBJ2-7; D is undetermined. Trimming stripped 9 bases from V and 9 bases from J, with 9 bases between. CDR3 length: 9 amino acids. Germline CDR1 and CDR2: SGHAT and FQNNGV.

This clonotype was seen only a few times. The chain uses TRBV18 and TRBJ1-5; D is ambiguous. V was shortened by 0 bases and J by 6 bases, with 9 bases between the two germline ends. This CDR3 comprises 14 residues. Looked up from germline, CDR1 is KGHSH and CDR2 is LQKENI. This CDR3 is CASSPPGGSQPQHF. The CDR3 region has the DNA TGTGCCAGCTCACCACCGGGCGGTTCTCAGCCCCAGCATTTT. Full variable domain (missing parts from reference TRBV18 and TRBJ1-5): NAGVMQNPRHLVRRRGQEARLRCSPMKGHSHVYWYRQLPEEGLKFMVYLQKENIIDESGMPKERFSAEFPKEGPSILRIQQVVRGDSAAYFCASSPPGGSQPQHFGDGTRLSIL.

The table lists this clonotype with a few counts. The chain uses TRBV7-9 and TRBJ2-7; no reliable D call. Germline V gene data show CDR1 as SEHNR and CDR2 as FQNEAQ (reference sequence). There are 13 residues in the CDR3. Trimming cost V 5 bases and J 3 bases, with 11 bases left between them. The DNA of the CDR3 is TGTGCCAGCAGCCTCCCTACCAGCTACGAGCAGTACTTC. It is translated as CASSLPTSYEQYF.

The chain couples TRBV4-2 to TRBJ2-7; D might be TRBD2 (6 bases). The CDR3 covers 17 residues. Trimming cost V 4 bases and J 1 base, with 20 bases left between them. Germline CDR1 LGHNA, CDR2 YNFKEQ. Here the CDR3 DNA reads TGTGCCAGCAGCCCGCCTGTGGCGGCTAGCGTATCCTACGAGCAGTACTTC. Protein product: CASSPPVAASVSYEQYF.

This clonotype was counted many times. The chain is built from TRBV4-3 and TRBJ2-2; no clear D. Germline V gives CDR1 LGHNA, CDR2 YSLEER. CDR3 size: 12 residues. The germline V and J ends were trimmed by 1 base and 8 bases, with 5 bases remaining between them. The CDR3 region has the DNA TGCGCCAGCAGCCAAGTGGAGGGGGAGCTGTTTTTT. The encoded protein is CASSQVEGELFF.

This clonotype was seen only a few times. The rearrangement joins TRBV6-1 to TRBJ2-5, with 11 positions matching TRBD1. Trimming at V came to 5 bases and at J to 2 bases, leaving 4 bases not matched to a gene. This CDR3 is 15 amino acids long. Looked up from germline, CDR1 is MNHNS and CDR2 is SASEGT. In nucleotides, the CDR3 is TGTGCCAGCAGTAGGGGACAGGGGGAGCAAGAGACCCAGTACTTC. Protein: CASSRGQGEQETQYF.

The chain joins TRBV29-1 to TRBJ2-7; 8 bases agree with TRBD2. Germline V gene data show CDR1 as SQVTM and CDR2 as ANQGSEA. The length of the CDR3 is 15 residues. V dropped 0 bases and J dropped 7; count of bases not matched to a gene: 11. The CDR3 DNA sequence: TGCAGCGTTGAAGATCCTCGGGGGGGGCCGCGTGAGCAGTACTTC. Its protein product is CSVEDPRGGPREQYF.

This clonotype was seen repeatedly, ten times or more. The chain links TRBV7-9 to TRBJ1-1, with TRBD1 identical over 7 bases. The CDR3 contains 14 residues. Trimming took 5 bases from V and 4 from J; bases not matched to a gene: 7. Germline CDR1 reads SEHNR; CDR2 reads FQNEAQ (reference sequence). CDR3 DNA sequence: TGTGCCAGCAGCACCACAGGGGTGGCCACTGAAGCTTTCTTT. Amino acid sequence: CASSTTGVATEAFF.

This clonotype was picked up many times. The gene calls are TRBV7-6 and TRBJ2-3; the D gene could be TRBD1 or TRBD2 (5 bases each). In germline, CDR1 is SGHVS, CDR2 FNYEAQ. There are 15 residues in the CDR3. V shed 6 bases and J shed 2 bases, with 15 bases lying between them. In DNA, the CDR3 is TGTGCCAGCAGACACGGTCGAGGGACCACAGATACGCAGTATTTT. It yields the protein CASRHGRGTTDTQYF.

This clonotype was picked up many times. V gene TRBV4-2 combines with J gene TRBJ2-5, with 7 bases matching TRBD1. Trimming cost V 4 bases and J 6 bases; bases outside gene matches: 11. Germline V gene sequence: CDR1 LGHNA, CDR2 YNFKEQ. The CDR3 consists of 15 residues. The CDR3 reads CASSRNRGVGQTQYF. The CDR3, as DNA: TGTGCCAGCAGCCGGAACAGGGGAGTGGGGCAGACCCAGTACTTC.

The gene calls are TRBV27 and TRBJ1-2; weak D call: TRBD1 (5 bases). With 2 bases removed from V and 8 bases from J, the gap between germline ends came to 9 bases. Germline V lookup: CDR1 MNHEY, CDR2 SMNVEV (reference sequence). The CDR3 is 12 amino acids. CDR3 residues: CASSLKGLGYTF. CDR3 nucleotides: TGTGCCAGCAGTTTAAAGGGGCTCGGCTACACCTTC.

In its sample, this clonotype was seen many times. The chain has TRBV11-2 and TRBJ2-2; 7 bases line up with TRBD1. Germline V gene sequence: CDR1 SGHAT, CDR2 FQNNGV. The CDR3 spans 17 residues. The trim removed 4 bases at V and 2 bases at J, leaving 10 bases unmatched. This CDR3 reads CASSSRRDRFNTGELFF. The CDR3 DNA follows: TGTGCCAGCAGCTCACGACGGGACAGATTTAACACCGGGGAGCTGTTTTTT.

This clonotype was counted a few times. V is TRBV6-5 and J is TRBJ2-7; 7 nucleotides line up with TRBD2. Per germline, CDR1 MNHEY and CDR2 SVGAGI. This CDR3 comprises 15 residues. V was pared by 5 bases and J by 4 bases, with 11 bases of the junction left unmatched. This CDR3 is CASSREGGKGYEQYF. CDR3 coding DNA: TGTGCCAGCAGTCGCGAGGGAGGGAAGGGGTACGAGCAGTACTTC.

This clonotype showed up many times. J is TRBJ2-1 and V is TRBV12-3 or TRBV12-4, with 11 bases aligning to TRBD2. This CDR3 is 14 amino acids long. The V segment lost 6 bases and the J segment 7 bases; nucleotides outside the gene matches: 5. CDR3: CASSHSGGGNEQFF. The CDR3 nucleotides are TGTGCCAGCAGCCATAGCGGGGGGGGGAATGAGCAGTTCTTC.

As to this clonotype: A read error may explain this, as a much larger clone is one base away. The conserved closing phenylalanine or tryptophan is absent in this CDR3, likely reflecting a read error. The chain employs TRBV20-1 and TRBJ1-1, with TRBD1 identical over 7 bases. The CDR3 spans 15 residues. V lost 1 base and J lost 6; bases outside the gene matches: 11. Germline CDR1 is DFQATT and CDR2 is SNEGSKA (reference sequence). The CDR3 DNA sequence: TGCAGTGCTAGAGGGGGAGGGGGCAAAGAGGCTGAAGCTTTCTAT. Translating gives CSARGGGGKEAEAFY.

This clonotype occurred a few times. This sequence joins TRBV2 and TRBJ1-2, with D maybe TRBD1 (6 bases). The V end was cut by 6 bases, the J end by 13 bases, with 21 bases between. This CDR3 has 13 residues. CDR1 is SNHLY, CDR2 FYNNEI, per germline. The CDR3 loop is CASRGGMADTVTF. In nucleotides, the CDR3 is TGTGCCAGCAGAGGGGGTATGGCAGACACAGTCACCTTC.

The table lists this clonotype with a few counts. The rearrangement joins TRBV6-1 to TRBJ2-2; 9 positions match TRBD2. CDR1 and CDR2 (germline): MNHNS, SASEGT. V dropped 7 bases and J dropped 8; count of bases not matched to a gene: 11. The CDR3 runs to 15 residues. The CDR3 is CASISSGEYVGELFF. The CDR3 DNA reads TGTGCCAGCATATCTAGCGGGGAATATGTGGGGGAGCTGTTTTTT.

This clonotype was counted a few times. The V gene is TRBV20-1, the J gene TRBJ2-3; 7 positions agree with TRBD2. This CDR3 comprises 12 residues. Germline V CDR1 and CDR2: DFQATT, SNEGSKA (reference sequence). As DNA, the CDR3 is TGCAGCGAGAGCGGGGCCCGGGATACGCAGTATTTT. Residues: CSESGARDTQYF.

The chain has TRBV5-5 and TRBJ1-6; the match to TRBD1 covers 7 bases. Germline V CDR1 and CDR2: SGHKS, YYEKEE (reference sequence). Trimming removed 4 bases from V and 6 bases from J; junction bases left unmatched: 7. The CDR3 consists of 15 residues. CDR3 DNA: TGTGCCAGCAGCACAGGGGTGAGTGGTAATTCACCCCTCCACTTT. As protein: CASSTGVSGNSPLHF.

This clonotype has only a few counts. This rearrangement joins TRBV3-1 to TRBJ2-1, with 10 positions matching TRBD2. Germline V gene lookup returns CDR1 LGHDT and CDR2 YNNKEL (reference sequence). This CDR3 is built from 18 residues. V shed 0 bases, J shed 7 bases, and the junction held 12 bases outside the gene matches. CDR3 loop: CASSQDISGGFTVNEQFF. DNA for the CDR3: TGTGCCAGCAGCCAAGACATTAGCGGGGGGTTTACGGTTAATGAGCAGTTCTTC.

CDR3: CASSYSDPDGAEAFF. The CDR3 DNA sequence: TGTGCCAGCAGTTACTCGGACCCCGATGGAGCTGAAGCTTTCTTT. The rearrangement uses TRBV6-2 or TRBV6-3 and TRBJ1-1; unclear D gene. Germline CDR1 MNHEY, CDR2 SVGEGT. The length of the CDR3 is 15 residues. Between the trimmed V and J ends, which lost 0 bases and 6 bases, there was a span of 14 bases.

At least ten counts were recorded for this clonotype. V is TRBV27 and J is TRBJ1-2; 8 bases map to TRBD1. The germline V gene has CDR1 MNHEY and CDR2 SMNVEV (reference sequence). V lost 8 bases and J lost 8; bases outside the gene matches: 4. The CDR3 sequence is 11 residues long. The CDR3 nucleotides are TGTGCCAGCGGACAGGGATCCGGCTACACCTTC. This sequence encodes CASGQGSGYTF.

This clonotype was counted a few times. The gene calls are TRBV29-1 and TRBJ1-4; unclear D gene. Trimming shortened V by 3 bases and J by 8 bases, and 10 bases separated the two germline ends. Per the germline V gene, CDR1 is SQVTM and CDR2 is ANQGSEA. The CDR3 covers 12 residues. The CDR3 coding sequence is TGCAGCGTTGAGTCGGCACGGGAAAAACTGTTTTTT. Translated, it gives CSVESAREKLFF.

The chain has TRBV20-1 and TRBJ2-5; the D call may be TRBD1 or TRBD2 (5 bases each). Trimming removed 3 bases from V and 7 bases from J, with 18 bases in between. The germline V gene encodes CDR1 DFQATT and CDR2 SNEGSKA (reference sequence). The CDR3 contains 14 residues. The CDR3, as DNA: TGCAGTGCTAGGGCCCGGGACCCTCGATTGACCCAGTACTTC. Encoded protein: CSARARDPRLTQYF.

This clonotype was counted many times. V and J are TRBV29-1 and TRBJ2-1; no clear D gene. Trimming shortened V by 3 bases and J by 8 bases, and 17 bases separated the two germline ends. The CDR3 consists of 14 residues. The germline gives CDR1 SQVTM, CDR2 ANQGSEA. This CDR3 reads CSVDKGWAVHEQFF. DNA of the CDR3: TGCAGCGTTGACAAAGGGTGGGCAGTCCATGAGCAGTTCTTC.

This clonotype turned up a few times. This chain joins TRBV7-2 and TRBJ2-1, with 10 positions matching TRBD2. CDR1 and CDR2 from the germline V gene are SGHTA and FQGNSA. CDR3 size: 18 residues. V shed 0 bases and J 3 bases; nucleotides not matched to a gene: 8. The CDR3 DNA reads TGTGCCAGCAGCTTAGCCAGCGGGGGGGCCCCTGGCTACAATGAGCAGTTCTTC. Protein sequence: CASSLASGGAPGYNEQFF.